This T cell receptor (beta chain) was recorded in a study of blood T cell repertoires in COVID-19. Background on the study: PBMCs, B-cell-depleted T cells, or T cells were the source of the cDNA or gDNA that made up the material.

Methods used by the authors: Cell counts per sample came from amplifying reference gene primers. Produced via immunoSEQ multiplex PCR; TCRdb's table is partial and in-frame only. For V, J and clone size, that table is used; D and trimming come from the DNA. The table lists approximately 200,000 clones, 85% to 90% of them singletons. The V end was cut by 5 bases, the J end by 8 bases, with 15 bases between. The CDR3 loop spans 13 amino acids. The V and J genes are TRBV12-3 or TRBV12-4 and TRBJ1-2; D unclear. Sequences were obtained from PBMCs or T cells enriched from blood (not recorded which). This clonotype originated in a woman in her thirties or forties with acute COVID-19. CDR3 nucleotides: TGTGCCAGCAGTCCTGGACTGGCTGGCGGCTACACCTTC. Its translation is CASSPGLAGGYTF.